The 24 T cell receptor beta chains below all came from one sample that was sequenced in a study of cytomegalovirus exposure and HLA in healthy donors. PCR primers comprised 60 Vbeta and 13 Jbeta primers. Using immunoSEQ multiplex PCR, the repertoire was profiled, and TCRdb retains in-frame clones only, with some absent. The table shows 90,000 to 140,000 clones, with 75% to 85% occurring only once. Source material: PBMCs. These receptors were obtained from a man aged 25-40 years in good health and CMV-seronegative.

The CDR3 loop reads CAWSGDFNEQYF. CDR3 DNA sequence: TGTGCCTGGAGTGGGGACTTTAACGAGCAGTACTTC. V usage is TRBV30 and J usage is TRBJ2-7, with a possible D match to TRBD2 (6 bases). In germline, CDR1 is GTSNPN, CDR2 SVGIG (reference sequence). The V gene lost 1 base and the J gene lost 5 bases, with 9 bases spanning the gap. This CDR3 is built from 12 residues.

V is TRBV19 and J is TRBJ2-1, with 12 nucleotides matching TRBD1. Per germline, CDR1 LNHDA and CDR2 SQIVND (reference sequence). CDR3 length: 21 amino acids. Unmatched junction bases numbered 18, after V lost 2 bases and J lost 4 bases. Here the CDR3 reads CASSIRRDRGRLREAYNEQFF. The CDR3, as DNA: TGTGCCAGTAGTATAAGAAGGGACAGGGGGCGATTGCGGGAGGCTTACAATGAGCAGTTCTTC.

The sample holds a few counts of this clone. This chain joins TRBV30 and TRBJ2-1; D might be TRBD1 (5 bases). Germline assignment: CDR1 GTSNPN and CDR2 SVGIG (reference sequence). Trimming left V 3 bases short and J 7 bases short, with 13 bases between. The CDR3 is 13 residues long. The CDR3 sequence: CAWRIDQGNEQFF. The CDR3 region has the DNA TGTGCCTGGAGGATAGATCAGGGTAATGAGCAGTTCTTC. Variable domain in full (rest from reference TRBV30 and TRBJ2-1): SQTIHQWPATLVQPVGSPLSLECTVEGTSNPNLYWYRQAAGRGLQLLFYSVGIGQISSEVPQNLSASRPQDRQFILSSKKLLLSDSGFYLCAWRIDQGNEQFFGPGTRLTVL.

The chain joins TRBV7-2 to TRBJ1-5, with unresolved D. CDR1 and CDR2 from the germline V gene are SGHTA and FQGNSA. V was shortened by 2 bases and J by 6 bases, with 8 bases between the two germline ends. The CDR3 has 13 residues. CDR3 nucleotides: TGTGCCAGCAGCTTAAGGGCGGGTCAGCCCCAGCATTTT. Amino acids: CASSLRAGQPQHF.

J is TRBJ2-7 and V is TRBV9; D is perhaps TRBD1 (7 bases). Germline loops: CDR1 SGDLS, CDR2 YYNGEE. Trimming shortened V by 0 bases and J by 6 bases, and 16 bases separated the two germline ends. This CDR3 is built from 15 residues. The CDR3 loop is CASSVAEGALGEQYF. Written as DNA, the CDR3 is TGTGCCAGCAGCGTAGCGGAGGGGGCCTTGGGCGAGCAGTACTTC.

The chain employs TRBV5-1 and TRBJ1-2; tentative D call: TRBD1 (5 bases). V was pared by 1 base and J by 2 bases, with 9 bases between. This CDR3 has 14 amino acids. Germline V gene lookup returns CDR1 SGHRS and CDR2 YFSETQ. Written as DNA, the CDR3 is TGCGCCAGCAGCTTGAATGGGGGGAACTATGGCTACACCTTC. It translates to CASSLNGGNYGYTF.

This clone was picked up one time. The chain is built from TRBV10-1 and TRBJ2-3; D is undetermined. The CDR3 sequence is 13 residues long. V was pared by 8 bases and J by 0 bases, with 9 bases between. Germline CDR1 is WNHNN and CDR2 is SYGVQD (reference sequence). CDR3 sequence: CASSLGSTDTQYF. The CDR3 bases are TGCGCCAGCTCCCTCGGGAGCACAGATACGCAGTATTTT.

The chain is built from TRBV19 and TRBJ2-7; 10 nucleotides line up with TRBD1. This CDR3 region has 15 residues. With V trimmed by 3 bases and J by 4 bases, 6 bases remained unmatched. Germline V gene lookup returns CDR1 LNHDA and CDR2 SQIVND (reference sequence). The CDR3 loop is CASSISDRGPYEQYF. CDR3 DNA sequence: TGTGCCAGTAGTATTAGTGACAGGGGGCCATACGAGCAGTACTTC.

The chain has TRBV5-1 and TRBJ1-2; D ambiguous. The length of the CDR3 is 12 residues. Trimming removed 4 bases from V and 2 bases from J, with 6 bases in between. Germline CDR1 is SGHRS and CDR2 is YFSETQ. The CDR3 DNA reads TGCGCCAGCAGCCCGGAGAACTATGGCTACACCTTC. Protein: CASSPENYGYTF.

Only a few counts were recorded for this clone. J is TRBJ2-4 and V is TRBV10-3; 8 bases align to TRBD1. The CDR3 runs to 14 residues. The germline V gene has CDR1 ENHRY and CDR2 SYGVKD. The ends lost 0 bases at V and 12 bases at J; junction bases unmatched: 7. The CDR3 DNA follows: TGTGCCATCAGTGAGTCTTTGGACAGGGCCACTCAGTACTTC. Its translation is CAISESLDRATQYF.

The chain uses TRBV5-1 and TRBJ2-1, with D possibly TRBD2 on 5 matching bases. Per germline, CDR1 SGHRS and CDR2 YFSETQ. The CDR3 is 15 residues long. The V end was cut by 0 bases, the J end by 2 bases, with 9 bases between. The CDR3 region has the DNA TGCGCCAGCAGCTTGGTCGCGGGTCCCTACAATGAGCAGTTCTTC. It specifies CASSLVAGPYNEQFF.

The rearrangement links TRBV27 to TRBJ1-3, with D possibly matching TRBD1 (6 bases). The CDR3 extends over 15 amino acids. V lost 8 bases and J 0 bases, leaving 14 bases between the germline ends. From germline, CDR1 is MNHEY and CDR2 SMNVEV (reference sequence). DNA for the CDR3: TGTGCCAGCCGATTGGACAGCTACTCTGGAAACACCATATATTTT. Its translation is CASRLDSYSGNTIYF.

The chain has TRBV6-5 and TRBJ1-1, with D uncertain. The CDR3 extends over 13 amino acids. Germline V CDR1 and CDR2: MNHEY, SVGAGI. V lost 5 bases, J lost 6 bases, and 13 bases lay in between. The CDR3, as DNA: TGTGCCAGCAGTCTCTCTCGGGTGGCTGAAGCTTTCTTT. Amino acids: CASSLSRVAEAFF.

This chain connects TRBV7-2 to TRBJ2-7; 7 nucleotides align to TRBD1. The ends lost 1 base at V and 9 bases at J; junction bases unmatched: 6. CDR1 and CDR2 (germline): SGHTA, FQGNSA. CDR3 length equals 13 residues. CDR3 DNA sequence: TGTGCCAGCAGCTTAGTTACAGGGGACGGGCAGTACTTC. The encoded protein is CASSLVTGDGQYF.

This clone has more than one count but fewer than ten. This sequence joins TRBV19 and TRBJ1-1; 7 positions agree with TRBD1. The CDR3 is 13 residues long. The junction had 9 bases not matched to a gene; V was cut back by 6 bases and J by 8 bases. Germline lookup yields CDR1 LNHDA and CDR2 SQIVND (reference sequence). In nucleotides, the CDR3 is TGTGCCAGTAGGCTCGACAGGGCTTACGAAGCTTTCTTT. Its protein product is CASRLDRAYEAFF.

The chain is built from TRBV4-1 and TRBJ2-2; 14 bases are shared with TRBD2. The CDR3 runs to 18 residues. Germline CDR1 is MGHRA and CDR2 is YSYEKL. After removal of 2 bases from V and 8 bases from J, the junction contained 10 bases not matched to a gene. The CDR3 DNA follows: TGCGCCAGCAGCCAACAACGACTAGCGGGAGGGGGGTCGGGGGAGCTGTTTTTT. This sequence encodes CASSQQRLAGGGSGELFF.

This chain connects TRBV30 to TRBJ2-7; possibly TRBD2 for D (7 bases). Germline CDR1 GTSNPN, CDR2 SVGIG (reference sequence). Trimming took off 3 bases at V and 6 bases at J, with 27 bases between the two ends. The CDR3 totals 17 residues. The CDR3 bases are TGTGCCTGGAGCGCCAGATCACGGGCGGGGGCGCGATCCGAGCAGTACTTC. Translation gives CAWSARSRAGARSEQYF. The complete variable domain, with remaining parts taken from reference TRBV30 and TRBJ2-7, reads SQTIHQWPATLVQPVGSPLSLECTVEGTSNPNLYWYRQAAGRGLQLLFYSVGIGQISSEVPQNLSASRPQDRQFILSSKKLLLSDSGFYLCAWSARSRAGARSEQYFGPGTRLTVT.

This chain links TRBV6-4 with TRBJ1-2, with 9 bases aligning to TRBD1. Looked up from germline, CDR1 is MRHNA and CDR2 is SNTAGT. Unmatched junction bases numbered 7, after V lost 0 bases and J lost 5 bases. The CDR3 sequence is 16 residues long. The CDR3 DNA sequence: TGTGCCAGCAGTGACTCCGCGGACAGGGGAATTTATGGCTACACCTTC. This gives the protein CASSDSADRGIYGYTF.

The V and J genes are TRBV6-5 and TRBJ1-1; D is unclear. CDR1 is MNHEY, CDR2 SVGAGI, per germline. The CDR3 spans 11 residues. Trimming pared 7 bases from V and 11 bases from J, leaving 14 bases between. The CDR3, as DNA: TGTGCCAGCACCACGGGTAGGAGGGCTTTCTTT. As protein: CASTTGRRAFF.

V is TRBV29-1 and J is TRBJ1-4, with TRBD1 matching 7 bases. CDR1 is SQVTM, CDR2 ANQGSEA, per germline. The CDR3 is made up of 13 amino acids. Losses at the gene ends were 5 bases for V and 3 bases for J; bases not matched to a gene: 3. The CDR3 sequence: CSVTGDPNEKLFF. The CDR3 DNA is TGCAGCGTTACAGGGGATCCTAATGAAAAACTGTTTTTT.

This clone appeared a few times. The chain employs TRBV4-3 and TRBJ2-7, with 8 bases fitting TRBD2. CDR1 is LGHNA and CDR2 is YSLEER in the germline V gene. CDR3 length: 14 residues. V gave up 0 bases and J gave up 7 bases; unmatched junction bases: 5. The CDR3: CASSQESSGREQYF. The CDR3 coding sequence is TGCGCCAGCAGCCAAGAGTCTAGCGGGCGGGAGCAGTACTTC.

This chain links TRBV5-4 with TRBJ2-2, with D perhaps TRBD1 (5 bases). Germline V lookup: CDR1 SGHNT, CDR2 YYREEE (reference sequence). The length of the CDR3 is 13 residues. The V end was cut by 4 bases, the J end by 6 bases, with 10 bases between. The CDR3 spells CASSPRGSGELFF. CDR3 bases: TGTGCCAGCAGCCCAAGGGGCTCCGGGGAGCTGTTTTTT.

This clone turned up a few times. The chain uses TRBV5-1 and TRBJ2-3; D is perhaps TRBD2 (5 bases). Germline lookup yields CDR1 SGHRS and CDR2 YFSETQ. Deletions cut 0 bases from V and 0 bases from J, with 5 bases between. The CDR3 loop spans 14 amino acids. The DNA of the CDR3 is TGCGCCAGCAGCTTGGCGGGGAGCACAGATACGCAGTATTTT. It specifies CASSLAGSTDTQYF.

This sequence joins TRBV28 and TRBJ1-6, with D unresolved. CDR1 is MDHEN, CDR2 SYDVKM, per germline. This CDR3 is built from 14 residues. With 4 bases removed from V and 1 base from J, the gap between germline ends came to 5 bases. CDR3 residues: CASSSMSYNSPLHF. CDR3 nucleotide sequence: TGTGCCAGCAGTTCTATGTCCTATAATTCACCCCTCCACTTT.